Below, one T cell receptor beta chain is given with its context. Its antigen remains unknown. The data stem from a study of tumor and adjacent non-tumor tissue in lung cancer. At the level of the study: Histology: under 15 adenocarcinoma, a couple of squamous cell carcinoma, 1 small cell lung cancer. Study observations and caveats: Significantly higher TCR diversity was found in tumor than normal lung. In normal lung, the top 100 clones were significantly more dominant than in tumor. Patients with more diverse tumor TCRs had worse survival.

Three rounds of nested PCR, following a modified ARM-PCR protocol, produced the TCRbeta library. MiXCR, applied by TCRdb to the multiplex PCR reads, yields one record per CDR3 protein. This sample carries approximately 90,000 distinct CDR3 sequences, 65% to 80% of them seen once, and the ten largest clones take about a fifth. This CDR3 has 15 residues. Germline V lookup: CDR1 MDHEN, CDR2 SYDVKM. Trimming at V came to 7 bases and at J to 3 bases, leaving 10 bases not matched to a gene. The template was RNA from unsorted bulk tissue. This non-tumor lung sample came from over 3 cm beyond the tumor edge. This sequence originates from a woman aged 50 to 65 with non-small cell lung cancer. The chain links TRBV28 to TRBJ2-5; 8 nucleotides line up with TRBD1. Sequenced sample: distant non-tumor lung tissue. This chain's CDR3 is CASNVTGAGKETQYF. The CDR3 nucleotides read TGTGCCAGCAATGTGACAGGGGCTGGCAAAGAGACCCAGTACTTC. The full variable domain, completed using reference TRBV28 and TRBJ2-5, is DVKVTQSSRYLVKRTGEKVFLECVQDMDHENMFWYRQDPGLGLRLIYFSYDVKMKEKGDIPEGYSVSREKKERFSLILESASTNQTSMYLCASNVTGAGKETQYFGPGTRLLVL.